Presented here are 20 T cell receptor beta chains from one specimen sequenced in a study of T cell repertoires in cytomegalovirus infection. TCRdb reanalysed the reads using MiXCR and keeps one entry per CDR3 protein. The sample consists of 250,000 to 300,000 distinct CDR3 sequences, 20% to 25% of them appearing once. These receptors are not linked to any known antigen. The source was cultured PBMCs, collected from culture after CMV antigen stimulation. Receptor source: a human donor in good health (CMV status not recorded). Some clones in this sample may be carry-over from other donors' samples.

Only a few counts were recorded for this clonotype. V and J are TRBV20-1 and TRBJ2-3; D is possibly TRBD1 or TRBD2 (6 bases each). This CDR3 region has 15 residues. V was shortened by 4 bases and J by 4 bases, with 18 bases between the two germline ends. Germline V gene lookup returns CDR1 DFQATT and CDR2 SNEGSKA (reference sequence). Here the CDR3 DNA reads TGCAGTGCTATCAGGGACATAGCGGCCGCAGATACGCAGTATTTT. Translation: CSAIRDIAAADTQYF.

This clonotype appeared a few times. The chain couples TRBV28 to TRBJ1-2, with 7 bases fitting TRBD1. The germline V gene encodes CDR1 MDHEN and CDR2 SYDVKM. The length of the CDR3 is 14 residues. Unmatched junction bases numbered 7, after V lost 9 bases and J lost 0 bases. The CDR3 here is CASAAGGSNYGYTF. The DNA for the CDR3 is TGTGCCAGTGCGGCAGGGGGGTCTAACTATGGCTACACCTTC.

This clonotype was counted at least ten times. V is TRBV7-9 and J is TRBJ1-1; no definite D call. The CDR3 has 13 amino acids. V shed 5 bases and J shed 2 bases, with 9 bases lying between them. Per the germline V gene, CDR1 is SEHNR and CDR2 is FQNEAQ (reference sequence). The CDR3 nucleotides read TGTGCCAGCAGCCTCTCAAAAAACACTGAAGCTTTCTTT. It codes for CASSLSKNTEAFF.

This clonotype was detected only a few times. The chain recombines TRBV15 with TRBJ2-5; the match to TRBD2 covers 8 bases. The ends lost 1 base at V and 5 bases at J; junction bases unmatched: 12. From germline, CDR1 is LNHNV and CDR2 YYDKDF (reference sequence). The CDR3 spans 17 residues. In DNA form, the CDR3 reads TGTGCCACCAGCAGAGTTGATATCGGGACTAGAAGGGAGACCCAGTACTTC. This codes for CATSRVDIGTRRETQYF.

This clonotype was observed once. The chain combines TRBV19 with TRBJ2-1, with 7 bases fitting TRBD2. The CDR3 loop spans 15 amino acids. Germline V CDR1 and CDR2: LNHDA, SQIVND (reference sequence). Trimming removed 3 bases from V and 5 bases from J; junction bases left unmatched: 7. CDR3 loop: CASSILAGVNNEQFF. DNA of the CDR3: TGTGCCAGTAGTATCCTGGCGGGAGTAAACAATGAGCAGTTCTTC.

At least ten counts were recorded for this clonotype. The gene calls are TRBV7-2 and TRBJ1-1, with a weak D call TRBD1 (5 bases). The CDR3 is made up of 15 amino acids. V was pared by 7 bases and J by 0 bases, with 15 bases between. Germline CDR1 reads SGHTA; CDR2 reads FQGNSA. CDR3 nucleotides: TGTGCCAGCACCTTCGGGAGGGGTATGAACACTGAAGCTTTCTTT. This gives the protein CASTFGRGMNTEAFF.

In nucleotides, the CDR3 is TGTGCCAGTAGTGACGATCTAGCGGGAGGACACAATGAGCAGTTCTTC. Translation: CASSDDLAGGHNEQFF. The J gene is TRBJ2-1, the V gene TRBV19; 11 bases are shared with TRBD2. V was clipped by 5 bases and J by 5 bases; unmatched bases: 8. Germline lookup yields CDR1 LNHDA and CDR2 SQIVND (reference sequence). The CDR3 length is 16 residues.

This clonotype was recorded a few times. Here the CDR3 reads CASSLTGTNNYNEQFF. DNA of the CDR3: TGTGCCAGCAGCTTAACCGGGACTAACAACTACAATGAGCAGTTCTTC. V and J are TRBV13 and TRBJ2-1; 7 nucleotides match TRBD2. V shed 2 bases, J shed 3 bases, and the junction held 7 bases outside the gene matches. Germline CDR1 reads PRHDT; CDR2 reads FYEKMQ (reference sequence). CDR3 length: 16 residues.

This clonotype was found many times. The V and J genes are TRBV6-1 and TRBJ1-2, with 8 bases fitting TRBD1. Trimming cost V 7 bases and J 8 bases; bases outside gene matches: 9. Germline V gives CDR1 MNHNS, CDR2 SASEGT. There are 13 residues in the CDR3. The CDR3 bases are TGTGCCAGCACCGAGGACAGGGTGAAGGGCTACACCTTC. It specifies CASTEDRVKGYTF.

In this sample, this clonotype turned up a few times. V and J are TRBV4-1 and TRBJ1-1; D not resolved. CDR3 length: 13 residues. Germline assignment: CDR1 MGHRA and CDR2 YSYEKL. V gave up 1 base and J gave up 6 bases, with 9 bases separating them. The CDR3 loop is CASSQVREPEAFF. For the CDR3, the DNA is TGCGCCAGCAGCCAAGTAAGGGAACCTGAAGCTTTCTTT.

The rearrangement joins TRBV29-1 to TRBJ2-1; 10 nucleotides agree with TRBD1. Germline CDR1 and CDR2: SQVTM and ANQGSEA. The CDR3 consists of 14 residues. Trimming took 7 bases from V and 1 from J; bases not matched to a gene: 4. In DNA form, the CDR3 reads TGCAGCGCCATGGGACAGGGGTCCTACAATGAGCAGTTCTTC. It encodes CSAMGQGSYNEQFF.

This clonotype was seen many times. V usage is TRBV7-2 and J usage is TRBJ2-5; no definite D call. The germline V and J ends were trimmed by 1 base and 4 bases, with 10 bases remaining between them. CDR1 and CDR2 (germline): SGHTA, FQGNSA. CDR3 length equals 14 residues. CDR3 in amino acids: CASSLDLRVETQYF. The CDR3 DNA reads TGTGCCAGCAGCTTAGATTTACGGGTAGAGACCCAGTACTTC.

The V call is TRBV19, the J call TRBJ2-1; D uncertain. This CDR3 comprises 12 residues. V was shortened by 4 bases and J by 9 bases, with 10 bases between the two germline ends. Germline CDR1 LNHDA, CDR2 SQIVND (reference sequence). CDR3 in amino acids: CASSTRSREQFF. CDR3 bases: TGTGCCAGTAGTACCCGATCGCGTGAGCAGTTCTTC.

This clonotype has only one observation. The gene calls are TRBV7-2 and TRBJ1-2; TRBD1 aligns across 8 bases. Germline lookup yields CDR1 SGHTA and CDR2 FQGNSA. The CDR3 is 14 amino acids. Trimming took 5 bases from V and 5 from J; bases not matched to a gene: 7. This CDR3 is CASSKDRVAYGYTF. In DNA form, the CDR3 reads TGTGCCAGCAGCAAGGACAGGGTGGCATATGGCTACACCTTC.

This clonotype was seen at least ten times. The J gene is TRBJ2-1, the V gene TRBV6-2 or TRBV6-3, with a tentative D call TRBD2 (7 bases). This CDR3 is built from 17 residues. Germline V CDR1 and CDR2: MNHEY, SVGEGT. V lost 7 bases, J lost 1 base, and 20 bases lay in between. CDR3 nucleotide sequence: TGTGCCAGCAAAATTAGGGGGGGCGCCGGGTCCTACAATGAGCAGTTCTTC. Its translation is CASKIRGGAGSYNEQFF.

This chain connects TRBV7-2 to TRBJ2-5; D perhaps matches TRBD1 (5 bases). Germline V gives CDR1 SGHTA, CDR2 FQGNSA. V lost 2 bases and J lost 5, with 12 bases in between. The length of the CDR3 is 14 residues. CDR3 residues: CASSLNQGAETQYF. The DNA for the CDR3 is TGTGCCAGCAGCTTAAATCAGGGCGCGGAGACCCAGTACTTC.

This clonotype has a handful of counts. The chain joins TRBV6-8 to TRBJ2-2, with D perhaps TRBD2 (5 bases). Per germline, CDR1 MNHGY and CDR2 SAAAGT. The CDR3 has 15 amino acids. V shed 2 bases and J shed 2 bases, with 9 bases lying between them. DNA of the CDR3: TGTGCCAGCAGTTACCCAGGACTTAACACCGGGGAGCTGTTTTTT. This sequence encodes CASSYPGLNTGELFF.

The chain couples TRBV12-3 or TRBV12-4 to TRBJ2-7, with unresolved D. This CDR3 spans 16 amino acids. V lost 3 bases, J lost 3 bases, and 18 bases lay in between. CDR3 protein: CASSFSCKGPIYEQYV. The CDR3 DNA is TGTGCCAGCAGTTTTTCATGCAAGGGCCCCATCTACGAGCAGTACGTC.

The rearrangement joins TRBV2 to TRBJ2-1, with a tentative D call TRBD2 (6 bases). Germline V gene lookup returns CDR1 SNHLY and CDR2 FYNNEI. The ends were cut back, 2 bases at V and 6 bases at J, with 14 bases in the middle. The CDR3 covers 15 residues. The CDR3 protein is CASSEKGLPLNEQFF. In DNA form, the CDR3 reads TGTGCCAGCAGTGAAAAGGGACTGCCCCTCAATGAGCAGTTCTTC.

This chain's CDR3 is CASSRGLAGYNEQFF. CDR3 in DNA: TGTGCCAGCAGCCGGGGACTAGCGGGATACAATGAGCAGTTCTTC. The genes are TRBV5-6 and TRBJ2-1, with 13 bases lining up with TRBD2. CDR3 length: 15 residues. V was clipped by 4 bases and J by 4 bases; unmatched bases: 2. Germline CDR1 is SGHDT and CDR2 is YYEEEE. Filled out from reference TRBV5-6 and TRBJ2-1, the complete variable domain reads DAGVTQSPTHLIKTRGQQVTLRCSPKSGHDTVSWYQQALGQGPQFIFQYYEEEERQRGNFPDRFSGHQFPNYSSELNVNALLLGDSALYLCASSRGLAGYNEQFFGPGTRLTVL.